The subject of this entry is one T cell receptor beta chain. This CDR3 has 13 amino acids. Germline CDR1 KGHSH, CDR2 LQKENI. The V gene lost 4 bases and the J gene lost 5 bases, with 9 bases spanning the gap. Profiled with immunoSEQ multiplex PCR; TCRdb holds only in-frame clones, not every one. The repertoire holds some 200,000 clones, with approximately 78% as singletons. The data were obtained in a study of blood T cell repertoires in COVID-19. Study-level background: Both acute and convalescent COVID-19 samples were obtained from the United States, Italy and Spain.

This chain joins TRBV18 and TRBJ2-1; D is undetermined. The specimen was peripheral blood. The receptor comes from a woman aged 40 to 50 with acute or convalescent COVID-19. Here the CDR3 reads CASSLRFDNEQFF. CDR3 DNA: TGTGCCAGCTCACTCCGGTTCGACAATGAGCAGTTCTTC.